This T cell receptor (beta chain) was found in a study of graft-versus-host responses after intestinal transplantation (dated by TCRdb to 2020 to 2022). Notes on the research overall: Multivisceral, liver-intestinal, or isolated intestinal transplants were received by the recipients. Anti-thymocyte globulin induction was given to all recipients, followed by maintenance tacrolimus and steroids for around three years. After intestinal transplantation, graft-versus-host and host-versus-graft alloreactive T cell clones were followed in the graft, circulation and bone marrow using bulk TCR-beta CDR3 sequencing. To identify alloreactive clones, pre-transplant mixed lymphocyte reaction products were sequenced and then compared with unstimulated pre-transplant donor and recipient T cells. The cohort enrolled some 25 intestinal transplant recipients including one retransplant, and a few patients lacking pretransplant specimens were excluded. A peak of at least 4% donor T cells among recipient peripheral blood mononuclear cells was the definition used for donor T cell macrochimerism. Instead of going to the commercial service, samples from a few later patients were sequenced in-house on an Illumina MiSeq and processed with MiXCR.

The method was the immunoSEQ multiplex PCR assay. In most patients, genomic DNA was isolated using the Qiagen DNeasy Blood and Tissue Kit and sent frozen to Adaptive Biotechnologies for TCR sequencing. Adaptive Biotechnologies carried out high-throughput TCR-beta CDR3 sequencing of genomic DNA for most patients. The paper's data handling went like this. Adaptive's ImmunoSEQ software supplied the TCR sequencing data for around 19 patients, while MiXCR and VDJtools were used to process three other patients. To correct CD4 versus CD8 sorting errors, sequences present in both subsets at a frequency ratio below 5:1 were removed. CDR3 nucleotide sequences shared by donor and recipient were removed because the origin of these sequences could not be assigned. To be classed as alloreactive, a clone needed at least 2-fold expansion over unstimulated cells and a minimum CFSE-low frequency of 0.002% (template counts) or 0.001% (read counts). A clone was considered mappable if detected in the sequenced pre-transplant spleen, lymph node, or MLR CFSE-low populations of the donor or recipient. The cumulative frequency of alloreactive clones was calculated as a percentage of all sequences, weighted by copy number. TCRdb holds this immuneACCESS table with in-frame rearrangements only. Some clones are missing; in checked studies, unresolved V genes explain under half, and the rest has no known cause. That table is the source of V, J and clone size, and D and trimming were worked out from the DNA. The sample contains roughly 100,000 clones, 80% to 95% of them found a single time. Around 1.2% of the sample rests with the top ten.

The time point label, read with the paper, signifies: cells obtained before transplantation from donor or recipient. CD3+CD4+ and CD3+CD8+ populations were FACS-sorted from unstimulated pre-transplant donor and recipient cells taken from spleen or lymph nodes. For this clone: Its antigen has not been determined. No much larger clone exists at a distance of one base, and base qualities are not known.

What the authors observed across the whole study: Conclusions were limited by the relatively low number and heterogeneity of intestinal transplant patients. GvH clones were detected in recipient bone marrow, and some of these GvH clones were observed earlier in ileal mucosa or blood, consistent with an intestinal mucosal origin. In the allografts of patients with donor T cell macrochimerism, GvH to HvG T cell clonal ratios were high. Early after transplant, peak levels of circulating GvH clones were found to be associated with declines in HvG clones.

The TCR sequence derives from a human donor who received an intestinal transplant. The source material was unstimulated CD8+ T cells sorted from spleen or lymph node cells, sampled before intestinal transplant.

Here the CDR3 is given as CASSGDYYTF. The sequenced DNA is TGTGCCAGCAGTGGGGACTACTACACCTTC. The receptor chain draws on TRBV25-1 and TRBJ1-2; TRBD1 could be the D gene, as 5 bases match. V is cut by 4 bases and J by 10 bases, and the space between the germline ends is 7 bases. CDR1 and CDR2 are drawn from the germline V gene: MGHDK, SYGVNS. Including cysteine and phenylalanine, the CDR3 has 10 amino acids. Only CDR3 DNA remains: 30 bases, in frame from the first base.